This T cell receptor (beta chain) was recorded in a study of blood T cells in healthy people across ages. This clonotype was observed once. Trimming stripped 3 bases from V and 2 bases from J, with 11 bases between. The CDR3 has 14 residues. CDR1 SGHRS and CDR2 YFSETQ come from the germline V gene. Using a J-beta primer mix together with a sample-barcoded 5' primer, a second PCR was run for 7 to 11 cycles. In TCRdb, the 5' RACE reads were re-called with MiXCR into one record per CDR3 protein. Here the sample spans around 1.5 million distinct CDR3 sequences, 34% being singletons. The TCR sequence derives from a woman in her twenties or thirties in good health. The sample was blood. The V and J genes are TRBV5-1 and TRBJ2-5; D is perhaps TRBD1 or TRBD2 (5 bases each). The CDR3 spells CASSWGGYQETQYF. The DNA of the CDR3 is TGCGCCAGCAGCTGGGGCGGGTATCAAGAGACCCAGTACTTC. The full variable domain, with the rest looked up from reference TRBV5-1 and TRBJ2-5, is KAGVTQTPRYLIKTRGQQVTLSCSPISGHRSVSWYQQTPGQGLQFLFEYFSETQRNKGNFPGRFSGRQFSNSRSEMNVSTLELGDSALYLCASSWGGYQETQYFGPGTRLLVL.